Sequencing of this T cell receptor beta chain was carried out in a study of blood T cells in healthy people across ages (dated by TCRdb to about 2015). Context from the whole study: In model experiments, template switching captured roughly one uniquely barcoded TCR beta cDNA molecule for every two T cells. The study measured age-related changes in TCR beta repertoire diversity using deep sequencing normalized with unique cDNA molecular identifiers. The donors were split into four age groups: young (average about 15 years), middle-aged (about 40), aged (more than 60) and long-lived (roughly 80). To avoid experimental bias, donors of different ages were spread randomly across the sequencing lanes. Two additional independent replicas of 1 million unique cDNA reads from the same blood draw were analyzed for two donors (one aged 18 to 30 and one aged 80 or older). The study at large found these results: Estimates of total diversity from one million sequenced T cells were regarded as lower bounds and underestimates. Compared with the aged group, more naive CD4+ T cells, fewer expanded clones and increased TCR diversity were shown by the long-lived group, suggesting age selection. The CMV infection status of donors was not known, potentially confounding age-related changes in expanded clonotypes. Since profiling was done on bulk unsorted PBMCs, naive and antigen-experienced compartments could not be conclusively compared. As age increased, observed TCR beta diversity per million T cells dropped in a roughly linear way, and a significant reduction was already evident by age 40. A strong correlation was found between observed TCR beta diversity and the percentage of naive T cells measured by flow cytometry.

About this clonotype: Its cognate antigen has yet to be identified. It has no much larger one-base neighbor in the sample; base qualities were not kept.

At the junction V is shortened by 6 bases and J by 6 bases, with 9 bases in between. The germline V gene supplies CDR1 MNHNS and CDR2 SASEGT. The CDR3 sequence holds 12 residues, the cysteine and phenylalanine included. Only the CDR3 part of the read is kept: 36 bases, read in frame from the first base. Libraries were made using 5' RACE. These reads were obtained on an Illumina HiSeq 2500. A second 7 to 11 cycle PCR used a sample-barcoded 5' primer and a J-beta primer mix. A template-switch 5' adaptor carrying 12 random nucleotides introduced a unique molecular identifier onto each TCR beta cDNA molecule. Each sample yielded at least 2.5 million CDR3-containing paired-end reads. First-strand cDNA synthesis was performed from all RNA using the Mint cDNA synthesis kit, with priming by a TRBC-specific oligonucleotide. Following uracil-DNA glycosylase treatment, a first 18-cycle PCR with universal primers M1SS and BC2_uni_R was performed on all cDNA. The source study handled its data this way. Each sample was normalized by randomly selecting 1 million high-quality reads, each carrying a distinct molecular identifier. Instead of being binned into consensus sequences, reads that shared molecular identifiers were thrown out. MiTCR, run with a Q25 quality threshold and the strictest error-elimination algorithm, handled CDR3 identification, clonotype clustering and error correction. A nonparametric unseen species model using Euler transformation provided a lower-bound estimate of total TCR beta diversity. The raw public data were reprocessed by TCRdb itself: fastp quality trimming at Q25, MiXCR clonotype calling, in-frame beta chains only. Records with the same CDR3 protein are collapsed into one entry carrying the most frequent genes and DNA. Here the V and J calls rest on TCRdb's processing, not on the authors' analysis. Recorded for this sample are some 1.6 million distinct CDR3 sequences; around 36% of them occurred a single time. About 10% of the sample belongs to the ten largest clones.

The roughly 38 donors, aged roughly 6 to 95 years, were systemically healthy Caucasian individuals from Russia. Each donor gave approximately 10 milliliters of peripheral blood, collected into EDTA-treated Vacutainer tubes. Ficoll-Paque density-gradient centrifugation was used to isolate PBMCs, with at least 6 million obtained per sample. Total RNA, at least 5 micrograms per sample, was extracted from PBMCs with Trizol reagent. Naive CD45RAhigh/CD27high T cell percentages were measured by flow cytometry on a PBMC aliquot from every donor. Recombination joined TRBV6-1 with TRBJ1-5, with a tentative D gene TRBD1 over 5 matching bases. This clonotype was obtained from a young woman in good health. What was sequenced was blood. The DNA reads TGTGCCAGCAGGGGGGAAAGTCAGCCCCAGCATTTT. Its protein reads: CASRGESQPQHF.